The sequence of this TCR beta chain was determined in a study of cytomegalovirus exposure and HLA in healthy donors. The PCR had 60 Vbeta and 13 Jbeta primers. Only in-frame clones appear in the TCRdb table, and some are missing; sequencing was by immunoSEQ multiplex PCR. The table shows about 160,000 clones, with about 79% occurring only once. Regarding the study as a whole: Analysis was carried out at a later point, and it linked a missense DCLRE1C variant to TCR beta V- and J-gene trimming. In a later analysis, donors in an Asian-associated ancestry cluster reportedly had fewer N-insertions in productive TCRs than the cohort mean.

Comment on this clone: Its antigen is still unknown.

The CDR3 runs 13 residues. Germline V gene data show CDR1 as MNHNS and CDR2 as SASEGT. The germline V and J ends were trimmed by 5 bases and 3 bases, with 10 bases remaining between them. This sequence joins TRBV6-1 and TRBJ1-1; perhaps TRBD1 as D (6 bases). This receptor was identified in a woman in her fifties or sixties in good health and CMV-seropositive. Material for sequencing was PBMCs. The CDR3 bases are TGTGCCAGCAGTTCAACAGGGTACACTGAAGCTTTCTTT. Translated, it gives CASSSTGYTEAFF.